A single sample gave rise to the 19 T cell receptor beta chains below, sequenced in a study of vaccination effects on CD4 cells after COVID-19. Method: immunoSEQ multiplex PCR; TCRdb's copy keeps in-frame clones and lacks some. The sample consists of roughly 20,000 clones, around 70% of them appearing once. Sequencing in the ViraFEST assay came after antigen-specific CD4+ T cells had been expanded with viral peptide pools, which were used to stimulate PBMC. Once cultured for roughly 10 days, the cells underwent separation to obtain CD4+ T cells. These receptors' targets are unknown. Here the sequenced sample was CD4+ T cells from PBMCs cultured with HCoV-229E spike peptides, taken before COVID-19 vaccination. The receptor set was obtained from a human donor who received a COVID-19 vaccine.

The chain is built from TRBV25-1 and TRBJ1-1; D is ambiguous. CDR1 is MGHDK, CDR2 SYGVNS, per germline. The CDR3 spans 11 residues. V was shortened by 5 bases and J by 7 bases, with 8 bases between the two germline ends. CDR3 amino acids: CASSYGYEAFF. The CDR3 nucleotides are TGTGCCAGCAGTTACGGATATGAAGCTTTCTTT.

A few counts support this clone. The genes are TRBV2 and TRBJ1-5; no definite D call. The V gene lost 7 bases and the J gene lost 6 bases, with 13 bases spanning the gap. CDR3 size: 13 residues. Germline assignment: CDR1 SNHLY and CDR2 FYNNEI. The CDR3 DNA follows: TGTGCCAGCACCCCGAGCCCTAGTCAGCCCCAGCATTTT. Protein product: CASTPSPSQPQHF.

The chain combines TRBV29-1 with TRBJ2-7; tentatively, D is TRBD1 (6 bases). V dropped 6 bases and J dropped 0 bases, with 9 bases sitting between them. Germline CDR1 and CDR2: SQVTM and ANQGSEA. The CDR3 totals 12 residues. This chain's CDR3 is CSVRTASYEQYF. CDR3 nucleotide sequence: TGCAGCGTCAGGACAGCCTCCTACGAGCAGTACTTC.

The rearrangement joins TRBV4-1 to TRBJ2-3, with D unclear. CDR1 and CDR2 (germline): MGHRA, YSYEKL. The CDR3 is 12 amino acids. Trimming left V 1 base short and J 5 bases short, with 4 bases between. This CDR3 is CASSQGLDTQYF. The CDR3 DNA reads TGCGCCAGCAGCCAAGGCTTAGATACGCAGTATTTT.

The chain joins TRBV27 to TRBJ2-3; a possible D gene is TRBD1 (5 bases). Germline CDR1 reads MNHEY; CDR2 reads SMNVEV (reference sequence). The germline V and J ends were trimmed by 2 bases and 5 bases, with 14 bases remaining between them. The CDR3 length is 15 residues. CDR3 DNA sequence: TGTGCCAGCAGTTTAGGGCAGGGTCGGGTAGATACGCAGTATTTT. This encodes CASSLGQGRVDTQYF.

This sequence joins TRBV6-2 or TRBV6-3 and TRBJ2-7, with 10 bases that match TRBD1. Germline loops: CDR1 MNHEY, CDR2 SVGEGT. V was pared by 4 bases and J by 9 bases, with 6 bases of the junction left unmatched. The CDR3 is made up of 13 amino acids. The CDR3 region is CASSSGTGVGQYF. DNA for the CDR3: TGTGCCAGCAGTTCCGGGACAGGGGTTGGGCAGTACTTC.

In this sample, this clone turned up a few times. The chain recombines TRBV27 with TRBJ1-5, with D unresolved. Germline V CDR1 and CDR2: MNHEY, SMNVEV (reference sequence). V dropped 3 bases and J dropped 3 bases, with 6 bases sitting between them. This CDR3 is 13 amino acids long. CDR3 DNA sequence: TGTGCCAGCAGTTTTACCTTCAATCAGCCCCAGCATTTT. Protein: CASSFTFNQPQHF.

The chain has TRBV3-1 (or the pseudogene TRBV3-2) and TRBJ2-1, with 8 nucleotides matching TRBD2. The CDR3 covers 16 residues. From germline, CDR1 is LGHDT and CDR2 YNNKEL (reference sequence). Trimming at V came to 0 bases and at J to 1 base, leaving 2 bases not matched to a gene. The CDR3 protein is CASSQDGGASYNEQFF. CDR3 bases: TGTGCCAGCAGCCAAGACGGGGGGGCTTCCTACAATGAGCAGTTCTTC.

V usage is TRBV5-4 and J usage is TRBJ1-3, with a weak D call TRBD1 (5 bases). Germline V gene lookup returns CDR1 SGHNT and CDR2 YYREEE (reference sequence). The CDR3 spans 16 residues. The germline V and J ends were trimmed by 2 bases and 0 bases, with 12 bases remaining between them. The CDR3 DNA reads as TGTGCCAGCAGCTTTTCGGGACCGAACTCTGGAAACACCATATATTTT. It translates to CASSFSGPNSGNTIYF. Variable domain in full (rest from reference TRBV5-4 and TRBJ1-3): ETGVTQSPTHLIKTRGQQVTLRCSSQSGHNTVSWYQQALGQGPQFIFQYYREEENGRGNFPPRFSGLQFPNYSSELNVNALELDDSALYLCASSFSGPNSGNTIYFGEGSWLTVV.

V is TRBV5-1 and J is TRBJ2-7; TRBD1 aligns across 9 bases. The V segment lost 4 bases and the J segment 4 bases; nucleotides outside the gene matches: 9. The CDR3 contains 15 residues. Per the germline V gene, CDR1 is SGHRS and CDR2 is YFSETQ. This chain's CDR3 is CASSASGQGLYEQYF. The CDR3 DNA reads TGCGCCAGCAGCGCCTCGGGACAGGGCCTTTACGAGCAGTACTTC.

The rearrangement links TRBV18 to TRBJ2-2, with D uncertain. V dropped 3 bases and J dropped 0 bases, with 8 bases sitting between them. Germline V gene data show CDR1 as KGHSH and CDR2 as LQKENI. The CDR3 sequence is 15 residues long. CDR3 amino acids: CASSPRSSNTGELFF. The CDR3 DNA is TGTGCCAGCTCACCGCGTAGTTCGAACACCGGGGAGCTGTTTTTT.

The rearrangement uses TRBV7-8 and TRBJ1-2; D is ambiguous. CDR1 is SGHVS and CDR2 is FQNEAQ in the germline V gene. Trimming removed 1 base at V and 6 bases at J, with 18 bases between. CDR3 length: 16 residues. The CDR3 DNA follows: TGTGCCAGCAGCTTAGTTTCGGGCACCAAAACTGATGGCTACACCTTC. It is translated as CASSLVSGTKTDGYTF.

The V gene is TRBV19, the J gene TRBJ2-7; weak D call: TRBD2 (6 bases). The germline V and J ends were trimmed by 1 base and 2 bases, with 12 bases remaining between them. The CDR3 is 15 amino acids. Germline lookup yields CDR1 LNHDA and CDR2 SQIVND (reference sequence). The CDR3 DNA follows: TGTGCCAGTAGTATAGGGGGCGCGGGAACCTACGAGCAGTACTTC. This gives the protein CASSIGGAGTYEQYF. Together with reference TRBV19 and TRBJ2-7, the CDR3 gives the full variable domain: DGGITQSPKYLFRKEGQNVTLSCEQNLNHDAMYWYRQDPGQGLRLIYYSQIVNDFQKGDIAEGYSVSREKKESFPLTVTSAQKNPTAFYLCASSIGGAGTYEQYFGPGTRLTVT.

The V and J genes are TRBV2 and TRBJ1-1; D is possibly TRBD1 (5 bases). This CDR3 is 13 amino acids long. V was pared by 6 bases and J by 9 bases, with 17 bases between. The germline gives CDR1 SNHLY, CDR2 FYNNEI. CDR3 DNA sequence: TGTGCCAGCAGCCCTTTGGCTGGGGGGAAAGCTTTCTTT. Its translation: CASSPLAGGKAFF.

The chain is built from TRBV6-5 and TRBJ2-7, with 7 positions matching TRBD2. The junction had 5 bases not matched to a gene; V was cut back by 8 bases and J by 4 bases. This CDR3 is 12 amino acids long. Germline V gene data show CDR1 as MNHEY and CDR2 as SVGAGI. CDR3 in amino acids: CASDPSGYEQYF. The DNA for the CDR3 is TGTGCCAGCGACCCTAGCGGTTACGAGCAGTACTTC.

The chain has TRBV7-9 and TRBJ2-5; TRBD2 aligns across 11 bases. Germline-derived CDR1 and CDR2 are SEHNR and FQNEAQ (reference sequence). The CDR3 is 14 amino acids. V trimming: 6 bases; J trimming: 2 bases; junction bases outside the gene matches: 2. The CDR3 loop is CASSVAGGQETQYF. CDR3 coding DNA: TGTGCCAGCAGTGTAGCGGGGGGGCAAGAGACCCAGTACTTC.

The chain combines TRBV27 with TRBJ1-6; D not resolved. The CDR3 is made up of 13 amino acids. The V gene's germline CDR1 is MNHEY and CDR2 SMNVEV (reference sequence). V gave up 6 bases and J gave up 9 bases, with 12 bases separating them. The CDR3 is CASRGPGGSPLHF. CDR3 in DNA: TGTGCCAGCAGAGGACCGGGAGGTTCACCCCTCCACTTT.

The V call is TRBV10-2, the J call TRBJ2-7; 10 positions agree with TRBD2. The germline V gene has CDR1 WSHSY and CDR2 SAAADI. V trimming: 7 bases; J trimming: 3 bases; junction bases outside the gene matches: 6. The CDR3 is 14 residues long. The DNA for the CDR3 is TGCGCCAGCATTCCTAGCGGGAGCAGCTACGAGCAGTACTTC. It codes for CASIPSGSSYEQYF.

The chain links TRBV14 to TRBJ1-1; TRBD1 aligns across 9 bases. This CDR3 has 19 residues. V lost 2 bases and J lost 1; bases outside the gene matches: 14. CDR1 SGHDN and CDR2 FVKESK come from the germline V gene. Here the CDR3 reads CASSQLQGAGFIRNTEAFF. In DNA form, the CDR3 reads TGTGCCAGCAGCCAACTACAGGGGGCTGGATTCATCAGGAACACTGAAGCTTTCTTT.